This T cell receptor beta chain was retrieved from a study of post-analysis software for immune sequencing data. Study outcomes and limitations: Patients showed TRBV5-6, TRBV5-1 and TRBV20-1 among a few TRBV segments more frequent than in controls.

The CDR3 is 13 residues long. Trimming took 3 bases from V and 2 from J, leaving 10 bases between them. Germline CDR1 DFQATT, CDR2 SNEGSKA (reference sequence). Prepared TCR beta cDNA libraries contained unique molecular identifiers. It was from about 0.98 to 11 million T cells that some 500,000 cDNA molecules came. Each CDR3 protein is one row after TCRdb ran MiXCR on the PCR reads. Of 450,000 or so distinct CDR3 sequences in the sample, around 40% were seen once. Comment on this clonotype: As yet, its antigen is unknown.

The J gene is TRBJ2-5, the V gene TRBV20-1; D is uncertain. The sequence was collected from a girl under 18 with multiple sclerosis. The sequencing sample was made of blood. The chain's CDR3 is CSASKLIQETQYF. In nucleotides, the CDR3 is TGCAGTGCTAGCAAACTGATTCAAGAGACCCAGTACTTC.